Detailed here is one T cell receptor beta chain. CDR1 and CDR2 (germline): SNHLY, FYNNEI. The CDR3 is made up of 13 amino acids. Trimming removed 7 bases at V and 5 bases at J, with 14 bases between. The data are from a study of control samples from healthy donors and cancer patients. TCRdb keeps only in-frame clones here, not all; method: immunoSEQ multiplex PCR. This table has 150,000 or so clones, 92% appearing once. The chain links TRBV2 to TRBJ1-1; D call uncertain. Sequenced input: blood. This TCR came from a woman aged 50 to 60 in good health. CDR3 DNA sequence: TGTGCCAGCATCCAAGGGTACCGGACTGAAGCTTTCTTT. The encoded protein is CASIQGYRTEAFF.